The entry that follows covers one T cell receptor (beta chain) sequence. Sequencing used immunoSEQ multiplex PCR; TCRdb keeps in-frame clones, though not all of them. In the table there are a few hundred thousand clones, more than 75% of which are singletons. This sample is drawn from a study of blood T cell repertoires in COVID-19. Study at large: Italy, Spain and the United States were the sources of the convalescent and acute COVID-19 samples.

CDR3 length: 15 amino acids. Unmatched junction bases numbered 8, after V lost 8 bases and J lost 1 base. Germline V gene sequence: CDR1 LNHDA, CDR2 SQIVND (reference sequence). The sample comprised peripheral blood. The TCR was taken from a woman aged 25 to 39 who had recovered from COVID-19. The gene calls are TRBV19 and TRBJ1-1; TRBD1 matches 9 bases. This CDR3 is CASRTGGAGNTEAFF. CDR3 sequence (DNA): TGTGCCAGTCGAACAGGGGGCGCAGGGAACACTGAAGCTTTCTTT.